These 17 T cell receptor beta chains share one sample of origin, sequenced in a study of graft-versus-host responses after intestinal transplantation. These receptors are not linked to any known antigen. Using immunoSEQ multiplex PCR, the repertoire was profiled, and TCRdb retains in-frame clones only, with some absent. The sample records 35,000 to 45,000 clones, nearly 95% being singletons. Material: unstimulated CD8+ T cells sorted from spleen or lymph node cells, obtained before transplant. The receptors were sampled from a human donor who was the organ donor for an intestinal transplant.

The V call is TRBV9, the J call TRBJ1-1; D is perhaps TRBD1 (5 bases). Germline V gene lookup returns CDR1 SGDLS and CDR2 YYNGEE. V shed 2 bases and J shed 5 bases, with 16 bases lying between them. The CDR3 contains 15 residues. The CDR3 protein is CASSVTRDPGTEAFF. CDR3 nucleotides: TGTGCCAGCAGCGTTACCCGGGACCCAGGAACTGAAGCTTTCTTT. Based on the CDR3 plus reference TRBV9 and TRBJ1-1, the full variable domain is DSGVTQTPKHLITATGQRVTLRCSPRSGDLSVYWYQQSLDQGLQFLIQYYNGEERAKGNILERFSAQQFPDLHSELNLSSLELGDSALYFCASSVTRDPGTEAFFGQGTRLTVV.

The CDR3 region is CAWLATPEGRTEAFF. The CDR3 bases are TGTGCCTGGCTGGCGACACCCGAAGGTCGTACTGAAGCTTTCTTT. The rearrangement uses TRBV30 and TRBJ1-1; D gene ambiguous. CDR1 and CDR2 from the germline V gene are GTSNPN and SVGIG (reference sequence). Between the trimmed V and J ends, which lost 5 bases and 5 bases, there was a span of 21 bases. This CDR3 spans 15 amino acids.

The chain recombines TRBV11-2 with TRBJ2-1; D gene unclear. CDR3 length equals 15 residues. V was pared by 2 bases and J by 4 bases, with 12 bases between. CDR1 is SGHAT and CDR2 is FQNNGV in the germline V gene. Here the CDR3 reads CASSLSRASYNEQFF. The DNA of the CDR3 is TGTGCCAGCAGCTTAAGTCGGGCTAGTTACAATGAGCAGTTCTTC. The full variable domain, in which reference TRBV11-2 and TRBJ2-1 provide the parts outside the CDR3, is EAGVAQSPRYKIIEKRQSVAFWCNPISGHATLYWYQQILGQGPKLLIQFQNNGVVDDSQLPKDRFSAERLKGVDSTLKIQPAKLEDSAVYLCASSLSRASYNEQFFGPGTRLTVL.

V usage is TRBV4-1 and J usage is TRBJ2-5, with 13 positions matching TRBD2. This CDR3 is 16 amino acids long. Looked up from germline, CDR1 is MGHRA and CDR2 is YSYEKL. Trimming cost V 4 bases and J 2 bases; bases outside gene matches: 4. As DNA, the CDR3 is TGCGCCAGCAGCCGAGGGACTAGCGGGGATCAAGAGACCCAGTACTTC. Protein sequence: CASSRGTSGDQETQYF.

This rearrangement joins TRBV30 to TRBJ1-1; no clear D gene. The CDR3 spans 16 residues. V lost 0 bases, J lost 4 bases, and 18 bases lay in between. CDR1 GTSNPN and CDR2 SVGIG come from the germline V gene (reference sequence). CDR3 sequence reads: CAWSVLVRGLSTEAFF. The DNA for the CDR3 is TGTGCCTGGAGTGTGTTGGTTCGAGGGTTGAGCACTGAAGCTTTCTTT.

V and J are TRBV19 and TRBJ1-1; 9 bases agree with TRBD1. Germline V gene data show CDR1 as LNHDA and CDR2 as SQIVND (reference sequence). This CDR3 is 15 amino acids long. With 3 bases clipped from V and 3 bases from J, the junction kept 5 bases outside the gene matches. For the CDR3, the DNA is TGTGCCAGTAGTATCAGTGGGACAGGGTACACTGAAGCTTTCTTT. Amino acid sequence: CASSISGTGYTEAFF. The entire variable domain, with the rest obtained from reference TRBV19 and TRBJ1-1, is as follows: DGGITQSPKYLFRKEGQNVTLSCEQNLNHDAMYWYRQDPGQGLRLIYYSQIVNDFQKGDIAEGYSVSREKKESFPLTVTSAQKNPTAFYLCASSISGTGYTEAFFGQGTRLTVV.

The J gene is TRBJ1-6, the V gene TRBV30; D gene unclear. V lost 4 bases to trimming and J lost 0 bases, with 16 bases between them. CDR3 length equals 17 residues. CDR1 and CDR2 (germline): GTSNPN, SVGIG (reference sequence). DNA for the CDR3: TGTGCCTGGAACGAGCATCCTAGGAGCTCCTATAATTCACCCCTCCACTTT. Translated, it gives CAWNEHPRSSYNSPLHF.

This clone was observed once. The chain recombines TRBV5-4 with TRBJ2-2; D might be TRBD2 (5 bases). V lost 4 bases and J lost 6, with 10 bases in between. This CDR3 is built from 13 residues. CDR1 is SGHNT, CDR2 YYREEE, per germline (reference sequence). The CDR3 is CASSPGGPGELFF. As DNA, the CDR3 is TGTGCCAGCAGCCCCGGCGGGCCCGGGGAGCTGTTTTTT.

The gene calls are TRBV9 and TRBJ2-5; 9 bases agree with TRBD1. The CDR3 totals 14 residues. Germline V CDR1 and CDR2: SGDLS, YYNGEE. With V trimmed by 5 bases and J by 3 bases, 5 bases remained unmatched. CDR3 in DNA: TGTGCCAGCAGTCAACAGGGGGCTGAAGAGACCCAGTACTTC. Amino acids: CASSQQGAEETQYF.

The chain uses TRBV7-3 and TRBJ2-3, with unresolved D. CDR1 SGHTA and CDR2 FQGTGA come from the germline V gene. Trimming removed 3 bases from V and 1 base from J, with 11 bases in between. The CDR3 covers 15 residues. The CDR3 DNA reads TGTGCCAGCAGCTTCCGTTTTGGAGGCACAGATACGCAGTATTTT. Its translation is CASSFRFGGTDTQYF. Full variable domain (outside the CDR3, taken from reference TRBV7-3 and TRBJ2-3): GAGVSQTPSNKVTEKGKYVELRCDPISGHTALYWYRQSLGQGPEFLIYFQGTGAADDSGLPNDRFFAVRPEGSVSTLKIQRTERGDSAVYLCASSFRFGGTDTQYFGPGTRLTVL.

This chain uses TRBV13 with TRBJ1-1, with a tentative D call TRBD1 (5 bases). Trimming removed 0 bases at V and 0 bases at J, with 8 bases between. Germline V gene sequence: CDR1 PRHDT, CDR2 FYEKMQ (reference sequence). The CDR3 totals 15 residues. The CDR3 bases are TGTGCCAGCAGCTTAGGGGACACTATGAACACTGAAGCTTTCTTT. It translates to CASSLGDTMNTEAFF. Variable domain in full (rest from reference TRBV13 and TRBJ1-1): AAGVIQSPRHLIKEKRETATLKCYPIPRHDTVYWYQQGPGQDPQFLISFYEKMQSDKGSIPDRFSAQQFSDYHSELNMSSLELGDSALYFCASSLGDTMNTEAFFGQGTRLTVV.

The chain employs TRBV7-9 and TRBJ1-2, with 7 bases that match TRBD1. This CDR3 is 13 amino acids long. Per the germline V gene, CDR1 is SEHNR and CDR2 is FQNEAQ (reference sequence). V trimming: 5 bases; J trimming: 7 bases; junction bases outside the gene matches: 7. The CDR3 DNA follows: TGTGCCAGCAGCCCCACAGGGGATGTTGGCTACACCTTC. Protein sequence: CASSPTGDVGYTF.

CDR3 nucleotides: TGTGCCAGCAGGTATCAGGGTGTCTACGAGCAGTACTTC. It encodes CASRYQGVYEQYF. The chain recombines TRBV5-4 with TRBJ2-7; D possibly corresponds to TRBD1 (5 bases). V gave up 5 bases and J gave up 3 bases, with 12 bases separating them. CDR3 size: 13 residues. The V gene's germline CDR1 is SGHNT and CDR2 YYREEE (reference sequence).

This sequence joins TRBV7-9 and TRBJ1-4; TRBD1 is a possible D gene (6 bases). The V and J ends lost 10 bases and 7 bases respectively, with 16 bases between them. Germline CDR1 reads SEHNR; CDR2 reads FQNEAQ (reference sequence). The CDR3 has 13 residues. In DNA, the CDR3 is TGTGCCATTCTCCGGGACAACTCTGAAAAACTGTTTTTT. Its protein is CAILRDNSEKLFF.

V usage is TRBV30 and J usage is TRBJ2-7, with D unresolved. Germline V CDR1 and CDR2: GTSNPN, SVGIG (reference sequence). V lost 3 bases and J lost 2, with 20 bases in between. CDR3 length: 16 amino acids. The CDR3 spells CAWSGLGQTGPYEQYF. The CDR3 DNA is TGTGCCTGGAGCGGCCTCGGGCAGACCGGCCCCTACGAGCAGTACTTC.

This clone was counted once. This chain connects TRBV13 to TRBJ1-2; no clear D gene. V lost 5 bases and J 5 bases, leaving 18 bases between the germline ends. The V gene's germline CDR1 is PRHDT and CDR2 FYEKMQ (reference sequence). The CDR3 length is 15 residues. The CDR3 loop is CASSLMQLGSYGYTF. The CDR3 bases are TGTGCCAGCAGCCTAATGCAGCTAGGCTCTTATGGCTACACCTTC.

This clone was recorded once. The CDR3 bases are TGTGCCAGCAGCACTACCGGGACTAGTTGCGAGCAGTACTTC. Protein product: CASSTTGTSCEQYF. The V gene is TRBV27, the J gene TRBJ2-7; 8 nucleotides agree with TRBD2. With 6 bases clipped from V and 6 bases from J, the junction kept 10 bases outside the gene matches. CDR3 length: 14 residues. Germline loops: CDR1 MNHEY, CDR2 SMNVEV (reference sequence).